This T cell receptor beta chain was identified during a study of blood T cell repertoires in COVID-19. Across the study: From T cells, B-cell-depleted T cells, or PBMCs came the material, which was cDNA or gDNA.

TCRdb's table, derived via immunoSEQ multiplex PCR, lists solely in-frame clones and lacks some. In the table there are some 230,000 clones, around 80% of which are singletons. Trimming stripped 3 bases from V and 2 bases from J, with 8 bases between. CDR3 length equals 13 residues. The germline V gene has CDR1 SNHLY and CDR2 FYNNEI. The clonotype was recovered from a woman aged 55-69 years who had recovered from COVID-19. The rearrangement joins TRBV2 to TRBJ2-7; no definite D call. The sequencing input was peripheral blood. As DNA, the CDR3 is TGTGCCAGCAGTGAGGCAGGCGCCTACGAGCAGTACTTC. It codes for CASSEAGAYEQYF.